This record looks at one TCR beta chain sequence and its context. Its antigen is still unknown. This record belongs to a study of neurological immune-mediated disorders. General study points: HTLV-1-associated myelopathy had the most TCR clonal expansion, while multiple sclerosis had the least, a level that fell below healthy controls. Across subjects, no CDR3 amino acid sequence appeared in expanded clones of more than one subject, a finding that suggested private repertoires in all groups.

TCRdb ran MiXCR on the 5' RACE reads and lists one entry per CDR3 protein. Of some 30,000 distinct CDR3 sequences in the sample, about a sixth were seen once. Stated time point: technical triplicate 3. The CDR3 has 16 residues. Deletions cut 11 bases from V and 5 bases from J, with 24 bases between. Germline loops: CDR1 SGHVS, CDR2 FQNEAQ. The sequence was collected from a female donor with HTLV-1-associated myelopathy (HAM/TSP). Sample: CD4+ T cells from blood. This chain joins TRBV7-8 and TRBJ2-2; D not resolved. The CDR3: CAVNPRRIAVTGELFF. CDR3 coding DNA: TGTGCCGTCAACCCCCGGAGAATAGCTGTTACCGGGGAGCTGTTTTTT. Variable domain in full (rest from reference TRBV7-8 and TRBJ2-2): GAGVSQSPRYKVAKRGQDVALRCDPISGHVSLFWYQQALGQGPEFLTYFQNEAQLDKSGLPSDRFFAERPEGSVSTLKIQRTQQEDSAVYLCAVNPRRIAVTGELFFGEGSRLTVL.